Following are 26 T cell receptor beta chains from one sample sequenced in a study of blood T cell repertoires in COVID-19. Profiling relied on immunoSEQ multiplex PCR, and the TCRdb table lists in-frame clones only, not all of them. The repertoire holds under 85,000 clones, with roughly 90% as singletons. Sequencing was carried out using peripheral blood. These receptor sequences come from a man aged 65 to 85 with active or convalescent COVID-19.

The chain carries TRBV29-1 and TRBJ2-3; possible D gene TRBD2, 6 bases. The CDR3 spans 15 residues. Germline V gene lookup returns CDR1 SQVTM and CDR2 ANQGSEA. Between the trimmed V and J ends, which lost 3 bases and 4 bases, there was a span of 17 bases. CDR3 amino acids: CSVEGEVSPADTQYF. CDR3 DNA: TGCAGCGTTGAGGGGGAGGTTTCCCCCGCAGATACGCAGTATTTT.

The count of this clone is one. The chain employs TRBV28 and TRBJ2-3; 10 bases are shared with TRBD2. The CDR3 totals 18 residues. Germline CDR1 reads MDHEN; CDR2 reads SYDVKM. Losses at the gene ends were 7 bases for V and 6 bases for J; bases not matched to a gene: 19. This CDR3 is CASMPTQGSSGSRDTQYF. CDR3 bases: TGTGCCAGCATGCCCACCCAGGGGTCTAGCGGGAGTAGGGATACGCAGTATTTT.

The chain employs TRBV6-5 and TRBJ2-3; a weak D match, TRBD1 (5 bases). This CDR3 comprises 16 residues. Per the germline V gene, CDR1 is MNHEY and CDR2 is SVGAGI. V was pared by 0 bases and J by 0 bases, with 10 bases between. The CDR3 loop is CASSYSQGPSTDTQYF. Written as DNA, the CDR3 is TGTGCCAGCAGTTACTCGCAGGGCCCTAGCACAGATACGCAGTATTTT.

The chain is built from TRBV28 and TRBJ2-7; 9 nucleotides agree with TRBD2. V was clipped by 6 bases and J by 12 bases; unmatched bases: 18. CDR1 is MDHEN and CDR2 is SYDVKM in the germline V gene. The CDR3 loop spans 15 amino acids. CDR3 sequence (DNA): TGTGCCAGCAGCGCCCCTTCTAGCGGGGATCCGAGTATGTACTTC. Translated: CASSAPSSGDPSMYF.

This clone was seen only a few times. In DNA, the CDR3 is TGTGCCACCGGACCGGGACAGGGCTACGAGCAGTACTTC. Translating it yields CATGPGQGYEQYF. V is TRBV24-1 and J is TRBJ2-7; 9 nucleotides line up with TRBD1. J was trimmed by 3 bases and V by 9 bases; bases with no gene match: 5. CDR1 and CDR2 (germline): KGHDR, SFDVKD. The CDR3 length is 13 residues.

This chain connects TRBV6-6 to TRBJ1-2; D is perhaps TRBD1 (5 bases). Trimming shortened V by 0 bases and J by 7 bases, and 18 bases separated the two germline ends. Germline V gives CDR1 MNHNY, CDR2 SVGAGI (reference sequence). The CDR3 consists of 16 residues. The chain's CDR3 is CASSYSFQRRGPGYTF. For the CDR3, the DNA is TGTGCCAGCAGTTACTCTTTTCAGAGGAGGGGTCCTGGCTACACCTTC.

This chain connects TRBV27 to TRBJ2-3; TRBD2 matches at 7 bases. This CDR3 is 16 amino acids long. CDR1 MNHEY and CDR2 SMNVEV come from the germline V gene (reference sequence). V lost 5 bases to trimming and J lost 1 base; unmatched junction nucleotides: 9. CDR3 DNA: TGTGCCAGCAGTGTGGTAGGGAGGGTCCGCACAGATACGCAGTATTTT. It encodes CASSVVGRVRTDTQYF.

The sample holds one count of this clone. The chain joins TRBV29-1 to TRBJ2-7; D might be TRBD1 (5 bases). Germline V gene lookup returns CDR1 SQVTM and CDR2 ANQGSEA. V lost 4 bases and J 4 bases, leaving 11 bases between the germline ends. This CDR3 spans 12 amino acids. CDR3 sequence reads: CSVVGQGYEQYF. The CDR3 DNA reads TGCAGCGTTGTAGGTCAGGGTTACGAGCAGTACTTC.

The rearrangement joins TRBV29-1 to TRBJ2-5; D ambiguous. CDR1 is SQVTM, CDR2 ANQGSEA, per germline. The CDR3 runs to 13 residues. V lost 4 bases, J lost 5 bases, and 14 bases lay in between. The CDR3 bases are TGCAGCGTTGCGCAGCAGTCCGGGGAGACCCAGTACTTC. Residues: CSVAQQSGETQYF. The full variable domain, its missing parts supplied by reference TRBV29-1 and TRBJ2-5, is SAVISQKPSRDICQRGTSLTIQCQVDSQVTMMFWYRQQPGQSLTLIATANQGSEATYESGFVIDKFPISRPNLTFSTLTVSNMSPEDSSIYLCSVAQQSGETQYFGPGTRLLVL.

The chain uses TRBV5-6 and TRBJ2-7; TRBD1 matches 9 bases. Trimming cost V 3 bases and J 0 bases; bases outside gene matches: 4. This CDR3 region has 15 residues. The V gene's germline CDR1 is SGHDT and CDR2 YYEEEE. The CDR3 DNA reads TGTGCCAGCAGCTGGGGGACAGGGATCTCCTACGAGCAGTACTTC. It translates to CASSWGTGISYEQYF.

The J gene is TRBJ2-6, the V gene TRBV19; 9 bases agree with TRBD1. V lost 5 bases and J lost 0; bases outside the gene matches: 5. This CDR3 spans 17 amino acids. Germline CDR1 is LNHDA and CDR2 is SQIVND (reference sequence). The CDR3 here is CASSAGDRVSGANVLTF. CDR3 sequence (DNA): TGTGCCAGTAGTGCAGGGGACAGGGTCTCTGGGGCCAACGTCCTGACTTTC.

CDR3 nucleotide sequence: TGTGCCAGCAGTACGGGGGACGGATTAACCTACGAGCAGTACTTC. Translating it yields CASSTGDGLTYEQYF. V is TRBV7-9 and J is TRBJ2-7; D possibly corresponds to TRBD2 (6 bases). CDR3 length equals 15 residues. Germline V gene sequence: CDR1 SEHNR, CDR2 FQNEAQ (reference sequence). Trimming took 6 bases from V and 2 from J, leaving 17 bases between them.

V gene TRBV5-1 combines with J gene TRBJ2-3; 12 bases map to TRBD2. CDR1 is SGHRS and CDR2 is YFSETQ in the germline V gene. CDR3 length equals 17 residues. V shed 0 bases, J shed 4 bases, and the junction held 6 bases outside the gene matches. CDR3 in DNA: TGCGCCAGCAGCTTGGCCCCCCCTAGCGGGAGGGCAGATACGCAGTATTTT. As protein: CASSLAPPSGRADTQYF.

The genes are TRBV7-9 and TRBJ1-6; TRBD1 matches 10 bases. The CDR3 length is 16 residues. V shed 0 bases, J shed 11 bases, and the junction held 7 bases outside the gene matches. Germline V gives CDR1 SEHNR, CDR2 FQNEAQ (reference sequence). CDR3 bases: TGTGCCAGCAGCTTAGCAGACCCGGGACAGGGGCCACCCCTCCACTTT. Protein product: CASSLADPGQGPPLHF. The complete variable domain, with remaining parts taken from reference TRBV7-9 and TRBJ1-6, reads DTGVSQNPRHKITKRGQNVTFRCDPISEHNRLYWYRQTLGQGPEFLTYFQNEAQLEKSRLLSDRFSAERPKGSFSTLEIQRTEQGDSAMYLCASSLADPGQGPPLHFGNGTRLTVT.

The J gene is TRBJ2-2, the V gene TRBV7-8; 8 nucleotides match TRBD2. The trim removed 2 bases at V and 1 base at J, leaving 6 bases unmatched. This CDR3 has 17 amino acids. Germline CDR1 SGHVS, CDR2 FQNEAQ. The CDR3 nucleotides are TGTGCCAGCAGCTTAATCCCGGCGGGGGGGAACACCGGGGAGCTGTTTTTT. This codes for CASSLIPAGGNTGELFF. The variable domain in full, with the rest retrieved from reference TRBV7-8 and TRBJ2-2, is GAGVSQSPRYKVAKRGQDVALRCDPISGHVSLFWYQQALGQGPEFLTYFQNEAQLDKSGLPSDRFFAERPEGSVSTLKIQRTQQEDSAVYLCASSLIPAGGNTGELFFGEGSRLTVL.

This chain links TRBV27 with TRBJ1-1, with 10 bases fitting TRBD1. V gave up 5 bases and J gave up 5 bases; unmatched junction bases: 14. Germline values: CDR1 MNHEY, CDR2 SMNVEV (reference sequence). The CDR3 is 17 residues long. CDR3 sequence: CASSETTGGHRGTEAFF. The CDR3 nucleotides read TGTGCCAGCAGTGAAACGACAGGGGGCCATAGGGGTACTGAAGCTTTCTTT.

The CDR3 nucleotides are TGTGCCAGCAGTATAACGATGACAGGGAACACTGAAGCTTTCTTT. Translating it yields CASSITMTGNTEAFF. The rearrangement links TRBV27 to TRBJ1-1; perhaps TRBD1 as D (6 bases). Germline V gene lookup returns CDR1 MNHEY and CDR2 SMNVEV (reference sequence). This CDR3 contains 15 residues. With 5 bases removed from V and 1 base from J, the gap between germline ends came to 14 bases.

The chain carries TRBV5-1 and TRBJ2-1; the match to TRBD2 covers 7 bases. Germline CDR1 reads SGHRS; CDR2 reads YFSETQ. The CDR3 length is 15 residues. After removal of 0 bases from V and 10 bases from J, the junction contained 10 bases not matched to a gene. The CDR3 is CASSLASAGAGEQFF. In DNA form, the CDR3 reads TGCGCCAGCAGCTTGGCCTCGGCGGGAGCGGGGGAGCAGTTCTTC.

Written as DNA, the CDR3 is TGCGCCAGCAGCACGCTGCGGGGCGGGAAGGGCTACGAGCAGTACTTC. Translation: CASSTLRGGKGYEQYF. This sequence joins TRBV4-1 and TRBJ2-7; D possibly corresponds to TRBD2 (6 bases). The CDR3 spans 16 residues. V was cut by 5 bases and J by 3 bases, with 20 bases left in between. CDR1 and CDR2 (germline): MGHRA, YSYEKL.

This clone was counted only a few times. CDR3 in amino acids: CASSQAGAGSVAGELFF. CDR3 DNA: TGCGCCAGCAGCCAGGCGGGAGCTGGGTCGGTGGCCGGGGAGCTGTTTTTT. The rearrangement links TRBV5-1 to TRBJ2-2; TRBD2 aligns across 7 bases. V was clipped by 4 bases and J by 6 bases; unmatched bases: 15. Germline V gene lookup returns CDR1 SGHRS and CDR2 YFSETQ. This CDR3 comprises 17 residues. Full variable domain (rest looked up from reference TRBV5-1 and TRBJ2-2): KAGVTQTPRYLIKTRGQQVTLSCSPISGHRSVSWYQQTPGQGLQFLFEYFSETQRNKGNFPGRFSGRQFSNSRSEMNVSTLELGDSALYLCASSQAGAGSVAGELFFGEGSRLTVL.

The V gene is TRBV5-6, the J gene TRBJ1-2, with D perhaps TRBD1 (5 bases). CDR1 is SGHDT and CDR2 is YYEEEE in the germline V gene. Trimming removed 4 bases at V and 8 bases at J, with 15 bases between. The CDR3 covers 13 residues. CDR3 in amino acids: CASSNGGYQGYTF. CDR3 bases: TGTGCCAGCAGCAACGGGGGTTATCAGGGCTACACCTTC.

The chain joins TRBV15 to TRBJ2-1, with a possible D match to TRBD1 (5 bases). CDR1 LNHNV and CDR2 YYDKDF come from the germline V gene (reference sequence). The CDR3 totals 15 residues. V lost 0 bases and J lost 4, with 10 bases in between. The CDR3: CATSRDLAGYNEQFF. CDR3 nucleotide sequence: TGTGCCACCAGCAGAGATCTGGCAGGGTACAATGAGCAGTTCTTC.

CDR3 DNA: TGTGCCACCAGCCCAACGGGGTTTTACGAGCAGTACTTC. Protein: CATSPTGFYEQYF. This sequence joins TRBV15 and TRBJ2-7; weak D call: TRBD2 (5 bases). Germline lookup yields CDR1 LNHNV and CDR2 YYDKDF (reference sequence). Trimming stripped 5 bases from V and 4 bases from J, with 12 bases between. The CDR3 length is 13 residues.

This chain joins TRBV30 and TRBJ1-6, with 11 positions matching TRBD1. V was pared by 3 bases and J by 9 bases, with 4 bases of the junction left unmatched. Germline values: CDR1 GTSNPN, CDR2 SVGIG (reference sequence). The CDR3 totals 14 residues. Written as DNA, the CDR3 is TGTGCCTGGAGGGACAGGGGGCGCGTTTCACCCCTCCACTTT. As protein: CAWRDRGRVSPLHF.

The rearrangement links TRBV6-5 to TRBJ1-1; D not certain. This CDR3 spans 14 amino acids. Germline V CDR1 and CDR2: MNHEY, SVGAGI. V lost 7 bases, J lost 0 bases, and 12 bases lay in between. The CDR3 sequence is CASTSQAVNTEAFF. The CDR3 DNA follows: TGTGCCAGCACCTCGCAAGCGGTGAACACTGAAGCTTTCTTT.

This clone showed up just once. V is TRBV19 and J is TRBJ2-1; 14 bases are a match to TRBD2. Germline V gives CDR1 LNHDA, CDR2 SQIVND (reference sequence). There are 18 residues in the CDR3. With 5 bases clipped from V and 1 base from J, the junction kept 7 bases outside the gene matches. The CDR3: CASSPGTSGRGSYNEQFF. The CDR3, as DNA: TGTGCCAGTAGTCCCGGGACTAGCGGGAGAGGGTCCTACAATGAGCAGTTCTTC.